This TCR beta chain was found in a study of neurological immune-mediated disorders. Study results and limitations: The multiple sclerosis repertoire cluster was not associated with any clinical or MRI feature, with the authors stating that larger cohorts are needed. When the repertoires were sorted by phylogenetic grouping, those of 18 of 34 multiple sclerosis patients ended up in one related-CDR3 cluster, a possible signature. No expanded-clone CDR3 amino acid sequence recurred across subjects, suggesting private TCR-beta repertoires.

TCRdb passed the 5' RACE reads through MiXCR, listing each CDR3 protein once. This table holds 55,000 to 75,000 distinct CDR3 sequences, over 2% found once. Germline loops: CDR1 SNHLY, CDR2 FYNNEI. The CDR3 consists of 15 residues. V lost 4 bases to trimming and J lost 9 bases; unmatched junction nucleotides: 6. Libraries used 2 million unsorted PBMCs kept frozen in RNAlater. Ten or more counts support this clonotype. Its antigen is currently unknown. The V gene is TRBV2, the J gene TRBJ1-6; 10 bases are a match to TRBD1. This clonotype was obtained from a man aged 50-59 years with multiple sclerosis. The sample taken for sequencing was PBMCs. The CDR3 region has the DNA TGTGCCAGCAGTGGAGCGGGGACAGGGGTTTCACCCCTCCACTTT. It encodes CASSGAGTGVSPLHF.